The 32 T cell receptor beta chains below were found in one sample sequenced in a study of CD8 T cells in Susac syndrome. Reverse transcription of about 0.45 to 1 ug RNA was performed with random hexamers. TCRdb re-analysed the immunoSEQ multiplex PCR reads in MiXCR, keeping a single row per CDR3 protein. The sample has tens of thousands of distinct CDR3 sequences, about 91% seen once; the top ten hold just over 0.5%. The material sequenced was CD8+ T cells from PBMCs. These receptors all come from a human donor with multiple sclerosis.

The gene calls are TRBV6-2 or TRBV6-3 and TRBJ2-3; D is unresolved. V was cut by 3 bases and J by 0 bases, with 7 bases left in between. The CDR3 is made up of 14 amino acids. Looked up from germline, CDR1 is MNHEY and CDR2 is SVGEGT. This CDR3 is CASSYASSTDTQYF. The CDR3 DNA follows: TGTGCCAGCAGTTATGCCAGTAGCACAGATACGCAGTATTTT.

This sequence joins TRBV6-2 or TRBV6-3 and TRBJ2-7; possibly TRBD1 or TRBD2 for D (6 bases each). The CDR3 runs 16 residues. V shed 5 bases and J shed 3 bases, with 20 bases lying between them. CDR1 is MNHEY and CDR2 is SVGEGT in the germline V gene. The CDR3 reads CASSHKQGGNHYEQYF. The CDR3 DNA follows: TGTGCCAGCAGTCACAAACAGGGCGGGAATCACTACGAGCAGTACTTC.

V and J are TRBV6-6 and TRBJ2-7; TRBD2 is a possible D gene (5 bases). Trimming pared 6 bases from V and 5 bases from J, leaving 11 bases between. From germline, CDR1 is MNHNY and CDR2 SVGAGI (reference sequence). This CDR3 comprises 12 residues. DNA for the CDR3: TGTGCCAGCAGCCCTGACGGGGACGAGCAGTACTTC. This codes for CASSPDGDEQYF.

The V call is TRBV2, the J call TRBJ2-4; possible D gene TRBD2, 5 bases. The CDR3 totals 15 residues. V was cut by 4 bases and J by 2 bases, with 12 bases left in between. CDR1 and CDR2 (germline): SNHLY, FYNNEI. This chain's CDR3 is CASSASGVTKNIQYF. CDR3 nucleotide sequence: TGTGCCAGCAGTGCCTCCGGGGTAACCAAAAACATTCAGTACTTC.

This clonotype turned up a few times. The V gene is TRBV6-5, the J gene TRBJ1-6; unclear D gene. CDR1 MNHEY and CDR2 SVGAGI come from the germline V gene. V was clipped by 0 bases and J by 7 bases, with 4 bases between them. The CDR3 is made up of 13 amino acids. CDR3 sequence (DNA): TGTGCCAGCAGTTACTCGGGGAATTCACCCCTCCACTTT. Translating it yields CASSYSGNSPLHF.

The chain joins TRBV24-1 to TRBJ1-2, with D maybe TRBD1 (6 bases). V lost 3 bases, J lost 2 bases, and 12 bases lay in between. The CDR3 is made up of 15 amino acids. Germline loops: CDR1 KGHDR, CDR2 SFDVKD. CDR3 nucleotides: TGTGCCACCAGTGATCCAAGGACAGAGAACTATGGCTACACCTTC. It yields the protein CATSDPRTENYGYTF.

This chain connects TRBV6-2 or TRBV6-3 to TRBJ2-1, with TRBD2 matching over 8 bases. The V gene end was trimmed by 6 bases and the J gene end by 4 bases; junction bases not matched to a gene: 8. CDR3 length equals 15 residues. Germline loops: CDR1 MNHEY, CDR2 SVGEGT. In DNA, the CDR3 is TGTGCCAGCAGCCTCACTAGCGGAGATTACAATGAGCAGTTCTTC. Translated, it gives CASSLTSGDYNEQFF.

The chain links TRBV19 to TRBJ2-7; D is unclear. Trimming stripped 3 bases from V and 6 bases from J, with 15 bases between. Germline CDR1 and CDR2: LNHDA and SQIVND (reference sequence). This CDR3 comprises 14 residues. This chain's CDR3 is CASSIYGLTGEQYF. The CDR3 nucleotides read TGTGCCAGTAGTATTTACGGGCTCACGGGCGAGCAGTACTTC. Complete variable domain (other parts from reference TRBV19 and TRBJ2-7): DGGITQSPKYLFRKEGQNVTLSCEQNLNHDAMYWYRQDPGQGLRLIYYSQIVNDFQKGDIAEGYSVSREKKESFPLTVTSAQKNPTAFYLCASSIYGLTGEQYFGPGTRLTVT.

The chain employs TRBV19 and TRBJ1-4; a weak D match, TRBD1 (5 bases). The CDR3 runs to 15 residues. Germline V CDR1 and CDR2: LNHDA, SQIVND (reference sequence). Trimming took off 1 base at V and 6 bases at J, with 12 bases between the two ends. CDR3 amino acids: CASSIAGNYDEKLFF. For the CDR3, the DNA is TGTGCCAGTAGTATAGCAGGGAACTACGATGAAAAACTGTTTTTT.

This clonotype came up once. In DNA form, the CDR3 reads TGTGCCAGCAGTGAATGGGGAGGGGAGACCCAGTACTTC. Its protein is CASSEWGGETQYF. V usage is TRBV6-1 and J usage is TRBJ2-5, with 7 bases matching TRBD2. V trimming: 2 bases; J trimming: 5 bases; junction bases outside the gene matches: 2. The CDR3 extends over 13 amino acids. Per the germline V gene, CDR1 is MNHNS and CDR2 is SASEGT.

The V call is TRBV6-5, the J call TRBJ1-1; D call uncertain. Germline V gene lookup returns CDR1 MNHEY and CDR2 SVGAGI. Trimming pared 7 bases from V and 1 base from J, leaving 10 bases between. The CDR3 loop spans 13 amino acids. CDR3 region: CASTAGPNTEAFF. The CDR3 coding sequence is TGTGCCAGCACCGCTGGGCCGAACACTGAAGCTTTCTTT.

This clonotype is a singleton in its sample. The rearrangement links TRBV2 to TRBJ2-1; D may be TRBD1 (5 bases). V gave up 10 bases and J gave up 1 base, with 17 bases separating them. The CDR3 is 15 residues long. Germline values: CDR1 SNHLY, CDR2 FYNNEI. CDR3 sequence reads: CATIVGRGSYNEQFF. The CDR3 DNA is TGTGCCACCATCGTCGGAAGGGGATCCTACAATGAGCAGTTCTTC. Full variable domain (missing parts from reference TRBV2 and TRBJ2-1): EPEVTQTPSHQVTQMGQEVILRCVPISNHLYFYWYRQILGQKVEFLVSFYNNEISEKSEIFDDQFSVERPDGSNFTLKIRSTKLEDSAMYFCATIVGRGSYNEQFFGPGTRLTVL.

This chain uses TRBV5-4 with TRBJ2-2, with 10 bases that match TRBD1. The V gene's germline CDR1 is SGHNT and CDR2 YYREEE (reference sequence). This CDR3 comprises 16 residues. V was clipped by 0 bases and J by 2 bases; unmatched bases: 1. The CDR3 DNA is TGTGCCAGCAGCTTGGGACAGGGGGCTAACACCGGGGAGCTGTTTTTT. Amino acids: CASSLGQGANTGELFF.

The chain uses TRBV20-1 and TRBJ1-2; TRBD1 might be the D (6 bases). There are 12 residues in the CDR3. Germline values: CDR1 DFQATT, CDR2 SNEGSKA (reference sequence). V lost 6 bases and J 0 bases, leaving 8 bases between the germline ends. CDR3 residues: CSAWTANYGYTF. The CDR3 DNA sequence: TGCAGTGCCTGGACAGCTAACTATGGCTACACCTTC.

This chain connects TRBV3-1 to TRBJ2-3, with 14 positions matching TRBD2. The CDR3 covers 18 residues. The J segment lost 2 bases and the V segment lost 1 base, leaving 5 bases of the junction unmatched. Germline V lookup: CDR1 LGHDT, CDR2 YNNKEL (reference sequence). CDR3 coding DNA: TGTGCCAGCAGCCAAGGGACTAGCGGGGGGTTGCCCACAGATACGCAGTATTTT. It specifies CASSQGTSGGLPTDTQYF.

V and J are TRBV4-3 and TRBJ2-7, with unresolved D. Germline-derived CDR1 and CDR2 are LGHNA and YSLEER. This CDR3 is built from 17 residues. The ends were cut back, 0 bases at V and 4 bases at J, with 19 bases in the middle. DNA for the CDR3: TGCGCCAGCAGCCAAGATGTGCTAGGCCCGGTAGGGTACGAGCAGTACTTC. This codes for CASSQDVLGPVGYEQYF.

The chain combines TRBV12-3 or TRBV12-4 with TRBJ2-4, with 7 bases matching TRBD2. The CDR3 spans 16 residues. J was trimmed by 7 bases and V by 1 base; bases with no gene match: 10. CDR3 DNA: TGTGCCAGCAGTTTAGGACCCAACGGGGGGACGAACATTCAGTACTTC. It encodes CASSLGPNGGTNIQYF.

The chain couples TRBV5-4 to TRBJ2-2; a possible D gene is TRBD1 (6 bases). The V gene lost 2 bases and the J gene lost 7 bases, with 12 bases spanning the gap. This CDR3 region has 14 residues. Germline V gene data show CDR1 as SGHNT and CDR2 as YYREEE (reference sequence). CDR3 region: CASSFYRAGGELFF. CDR3 nucleotide sequence: TGTGCCAGCAGCTTTTACAGGGCAGGCGGGGAGCTGTTTTTT.

The rearrangement joins TRBV19 to TRBJ2-7; D not certain. Germline V gene lookup returns CDR1 LNHDA and CDR2 SQIVND (reference sequence). V was trimmed by 8 bases and J by 6 bases, leaving 17 bases between them. The CDR3 runs 13 residues. CDR3 protein: CASASVGAGEQYF. Here the CDR3 DNA reads TGTGCCAGTGCCTCCGTAGGAGCCGGCGAGCAGTACTTC.

This clonotype has only a few counts. The chain is built from TRBV6-5 and TRBJ1-5; TRBD1 agrees at 8 bases. The CDR3 loop spans 14 amino acids. Germline V CDR1 and CDR2: MNHEY, SVGAGI. V lost 2 bases, J lost 6 bases, and 3 bases stayed unmatched. In nucleotides, the CDR3 is TGTGCCAGCAGTTACGGACAGGGAAGTCAGCCCCAGCATTTT. This codes for CASSYGQGSQPQHF.

The gene calls are TRBV4-2 and TRBJ2-7; tentatively, D is TRBD1 (6 bases). Germline V lookup: CDR1 LGHNA, CDR2 YNFKEQ. The CDR3 runs 15 residues. V was trimmed by 0 bases and J by 2 bases, leaving 11 bases between them. The chain's CDR3 is CASSQDGRGTYEQYF. As DNA, the CDR3 is TGTGCCAGCAGCCAAGACGGCAGGGGAACCTACGAGCAGTACTTC.

This chain connects TRBV7-9 to TRBJ2-5, with 13 positions matching TRBD2. J was trimmed by 6 bases and V by 5 bases; bases with no gene match: 6. The CDR3 is 15 amino acids. From germline, CDR1 is SEHNR and CDR2 FQNEAQ (reference sequence). The CDR3 reads CASSRTSGGVKTQYF. Here the CDR3 DNA reads TGTGCCAGCAGCCGGACTAGCGGGGGTGTTAAGACCCAGTACTTC. Filled out from reference TRBV7-9 and TRBJ2-5, the complete variable domain reads DTGVSQNPRHKITKRGQNVTFRCDPISEHNRLYWYRQTLGQGPEFLTYFQNEAQLEKSRLLSDRFSAERPKGSFSTLEIQRTEQGDSAMYLCASSRTSGGVKTQYFGPGTRLLVL.

This chain links TRBV3-1 with TRBJ2-5; weak D call: TRBD1 (5 bases). This CDR3 has 15 residues. The ends were cut back, 3 bases at V and 2 bases at J, with 13 bases in the middle. Germline CDR1 reads LGHDT; CDR2 reads YNNKEL (reference sequence). CDR3 loop: CASSQGRDGQETQYF. In DNA form, the CDR3 reads TGTGCCAGCAGCCAGGGCAGGGATGGGCAAGAGACCCAGTACTTC.

V gene TRBV19 combines with J gene TRBJ2-2; D gene ambiguous. From germline, CDR1 is LNHDA and CDR2 SQIVND (reference sequence). This CDR3 region has 15 residues. With 6 bases removed from V and 3 bases from J, the gap between germline ends came to 14 bases. CDR3 protein: CASSHQAADTGELFF. The CDR3 nucleotides read TGTGCCAGTAGCCATCAGGCTGCTGACACCGGGGAGCTGTTTTTT.

The V gene is TRBV9, the J gene TRBJ1-2; the match to TRBD1 covers 8 bases. Germline V gene data show CDR1 as SGDLS and CDR2 as YYNGEE. The CDR3 totals 14 residues. The J segment lost 4 bases and the V segment lost 4 bases, leaving 6 bases of the junction unmatched. The CDR3 bases are TGTGCCAGCAGCTTTCAGGGGGCCGGCTATGGCTACACCTTC. It is translated as CASSFQGAGYGYTF.

This rearrangement joins TRBV12-3 or TRBV12-4 to TRBJ2-7, with D possibly being TRBD2 (5 bases). V lost 5 bases and J lost 5, with 13 bases in between. The CDR3 sequence is 13 residues long. The CDR3 is CASSPGTVHEQYF. The DNA for the CDR3 is TGTGCCAGCAGTCCGGGAACGGTCCACGAGCAGTACTTC.

The rearrangement joins TRBV13 to TRBJ1-2; D may be TRBD1 (6 bases). Germline V gene data show CDR1 as PRHDT and CDR2 as FYEKMQ (reference sequence). With 5 bases removed from V and 0 bases from J, the gap between germline ends came to 13 bases. The CDR3 totals 15 residues. The CDR3 protein is CASSDKTGSNYGYTF. The CDR3 DNA follows: TGTGCCAGCAGCGATAAGACAGGCTCTAACTATGGCTACACCTTC.

This rearrangement joins TRBV20-1 to TRBJ2-5; 7 bases agree with TRBD2. The CDR3 consists of 15 residues. V shed 1 base, J shed 4 bases, and the junction held 9 bases outside the gene matches. The germline gives CDR1 DFQATT, CDR2 SNEGSKA (reference sequence). CDR3 sequence reads: CSARAPRGERETQYF. The DNA of the CDR3 is TGCAGTGCTAGAGCCCCCCGGGGGGAGAGAGAGACCCAGTACTTC.

This rearrangement joins TRBV6-5 to TRBJ2-7; D may be TRBD1 or TRBD2 (7 bases each). Germline V gene sequence: CDR1 MNHEY, CDR2 SVGAGI. V lost 2 bases, J lost 5 bases, and 13 bases lay in between. CDR3 length: 14 residues. The CDR3 region is CASSYRAGGDEQYF. In DNA form, the CDR3 reads TGTGCCAGCAGTTACAGGGCAGGGGGGGACGAGCAGTACTTC.

This chain links TRBV2 with TRBJ2-1, with 7 positions matching TRBD2. Per the germline V gene, CDR1 is SNHLY and CDR2 is FYNNEI. The CDR3 has 13 amino acids. The ends lost 8 bases at V and 5 bases at J; junction bases unmatched: 6. As DNA, the CDR3 is TGTGCCAGCCGGACTAGGGGAAACAATGAGCAGTTCTTC. Translated: CASRTRGNNEQFF.

The chain links TRBV20-1 to TRBJ1-5; TRBD1 agrees at 9 bases. CDR1 DFQATT and CDR2 SNEGSKA come from the germline V gene (reference sequence). With 0 bases clipped from V and 7 bases from J, the junction kept 10 bases outside the gene matches. This CDR3 is built from 16 residues. Written as DNA, the CDR3 is TGCAGTGCTAGAGAATGGGGACAGGGAAATTGGCAGCCCCAGCATTTT. Amino acids: CSAREWGQGNWQPQHF.

The chain has TRBV4-2 and TRBJ2-3; TRBD2 aligns across 7 bases. CDR1 and CDR2 from the germline V gene are LGHNA and YNFKEQ. J was trimmed by 2 bases and V by 4 bases; bases with no gene match: 9. There are 16 residues in the CDR3. CDR3 in DNA: TGTGCCAGCAGCCCTTCCGGGACTACCGTCACAGATACGCAGTATTTT. Residues: CASSPSGTTVTDTQYF.